The 31 T cell receptor beta chains below were found in one sample sequenced in a study of metastatic and nonmetastatic thyroid tumors. TCRdb re-called the PCR reads via MiXCR. The sample contains around 16,000 clones, roughly 23% of which appear only once. Every patient underwent thyroid surgery untreated. The specimen sequenced was adjacent normal tissue. The receptors were sampled from a female donor with papillary thyroid cancer or a benign thyroid nodule (not recorded which). Some clones in this sample may be carry-over from other donors' samples.

The V and J genes are TRBV2 and TRBJ2-1; 9 bases fit TRBD2. Germline loops: CDR1 SNHLY, CDR2 FYNNEI. There are 14 residues in the CDR3. In nucleotides, the CDR3 is TGTGCAATCAGCCTGGGACTAGCTAACAATGAGCAGTTCTTC. Translation gives CAISLGLANNEQFF. The full variable domain, completed using reference TRBV2 and TRBJ2-1, is EPEVTQTPSHQVTQMGQEVILRCVPISNHLYFYWYRQILGQKVEFLVSFYNNEISEKSEIFDDQFSVERPDGSNFTLKIRSTKLEDSAMYFCAISLGLANNEQFFGPGTRLTVL.

This clone was counted a single time. This sequence joins TRBV27 and TRBJ2-3, with D hard to call. Germline CDR1 reads MNHEY; CDR2 reads SMNVEV (reference sequence). V lost 6 bases to trimming and J lost 1 base, with 5 bases between them. This CDR3 has 12 residues. CDR3 amino acids: CASSQGTDTQYF. The DNA for the CDR3 is TGTGCCAGCAGCCAAGGCACAGATACGCAGTATTTT.

This clone was detected ten times or more. V is TRBV27 and J is TRBJ1-3; a weak D match, TRBD1 (5 bases). This CDR3 region has 15 residues. Per germline, CDR1 MNHEY and CDR2 SMNVEV (reference sequence). V lost 0 bases to trimming and J lost 4 bases, with 10 bases between them. The CDR3 loop reads CASSLSPGSGNTIYF. Here the CDR3 DNA reads TGTGCCAGCAGTTTATCCCCAGGGTCCGGAAACACCATATATTTT.

The chain links TRBV20-1 to TRBJ2-4; D unclear. The germline CDR1 and CDR2 sequences are DFQATT and SNEGSKA (reference sequence). This CDR3 comprises 12 residues. V was cut by 5 bases and J by 2 bases, with 7 bases left in between. The CDR3 bases are TGCAGTGCTCTTCCTTCCAAAAACATTCAGTACTTC. This codes for CSALPSKNIQYF.

The sample holds a few counts of this clone. A read error may be the cause here, since a much bigger clone is one base away. The chain uses TRBV19 and TRBJ2-1; D remains unclear. Germline V lookup: CDR1 LNHDA, CDR2 SQIVND (reference sequence). This CDR3 comprises 13 residues. The DNA for the CDR3 is TGTGCCATTAGTATGGGTCGACATGGAGAGCAGTTCTTC. It yields the protein CAISMGRHGEQFF.

Points on this clone: The identical CDR3 is also encoded by other nucleotide sequences in the sample. This rearrangement joins TRBV7-9 to TRBJ2-7; 9 bases map to TRBD1. Trimming removed 5 bases from V and 6 bases from J; junction bases left unmatched: 5. The CDR3 is made up of 13 amino acids. From germline, CDR1 is SEHNR and CDR2 FQNEAQ (reference sequence). CDR3 bases: TGTGCCAGCAGCCTGGGACAGGGTGGCGAGCAGTACTTC. It translates to CASSLGQGGEQYF.

This chain uses TRBV4-3 with TRBJ2-1; 11 bases line up with TRBD2. Germline V gives CDR1 LGHNA, CDR2 YSLEER. Losses at the gene ends were 0 bases for V and 6 bases for J; bases not matched to a gene: 1. This CDR3 spans 15 amino acids. In nucleotides, the CDR3 is TGCGCCAGCAGCCAAGATGGGACTAGCGGCAATGAGCAGTTCTTC. Amino acids: CASSQDGTSGNEQFF.

There are many counts of this clone. The rearrangement uses TRBV12-3 or TRBV12-4 and TRBJ2-5; D might be TRBD2 (5 bases). V lost 6 bases and J lost 3, with 8 bases in between. The CDR3 is 12 residues long. The CDR3 region is CASRQREETQYF. DNA of the CDR3: TGTGCCAGCAGACAGAGGGAAGAGACCCAGTACTTC.

The V gene is TRBV11-1, the J gene TRBJ2-7; TRBD2 aligns across 9 bases. This CDR3 region has 16 residues. In germline, CDR1 is SGHAT, CDR2 FQDESV (reference sequence). V shed 5 bases and J 1 base; nucleotides not matched to a gene: 9. The CDR3 loop is CASSVETSGISYEQYF. CDR3 sequence (DNA): TGTGCCAGCAGCGTCGAGACTAGCGGAATTTCCTACGAGCAGTACTTC.

This clone was seen a handful of times. The V call is TRBV20-1, the J call TRBJ2-4, with D uncertain. Trimming removed 5 bases from V and 4 bases from J, with 18 bases in between. CDR3 size: 15 residues. Germline V gene data show CDR1 as DFQATT and CDR2 as SNEGSKA (reference sequence). The CDR3 spells CSAPPPAVGKNIQYF. The CDR3, as DNA: TGCAGTGCTCCCCCTCCGGCCGTAGGAAAAAACATTCAGTACTTC.

The CDR3 DNA is TGTGCCAGCAGCGCAGGGGGTGGCTCTGGAAACACCATATATTTT. It is translated as CASSAGGGSGNTIYF. This chain uses TRBV6-1 with TRBJ1-3; 7 bases line up with TRBD1. The CDR3 extends over 15 amino acids. The junction had 5 bases not matched to a gene; V was cut back by 6 bases and J by 0 bases. Per germline, CDR1 MNHNS and CDR2 SASEGT.

This chain links TRBV20-1 with TRBJ1-5, with D unresolved. V lost 1 base and J 3 bases, leaving 7 bases between the germline ends. The CDR3 has 13 amino acids. CDR1 is DFQATT, CDR2 SNEGSKA, per germline (reference sequence). CDR3 nucleotides: TGCAGTGCTAGAGCCCAGGTCAATCAGCCCCAGCATTTT. It translates to CSARAQVNQPQHF.

Only a few counts were recorded for this clone. CDR3 sequence: CASSSNRAKAFF. CDR3 bases: TGTGCCAGCAGCTCAAACAGGGCAAAAGCTTTCTTT. The chain links TRBV27 to TRBJ1-1, with D perhaps TRBD1 (6 bases). Germline CDR1 MNHEY, CDR2 SMNVEV (reference sequence). V dropped 6 bases and J dropped 9 bases, with 14 bases sitting between them. The length of the CDR3 is 12 residues.

V gene TRBV28 combines with J gene TRBJ1-1, with D unresolved. Germline assignment: CDR1 MDHEN and CDR2 SYDVKM. Trimming left V 8 bases short and J 0 bases short, with 7 bases between. The CDR3 totals 12 residues. The DNA for the CDR3 is TGTGCCAGCTTACGTATGAACACTGAAGCTTTCTTT. Its translation: CASLRMNTEAFF.

In this sample, this clone turned up a few times. The chain combines TRBV20-1 with TRBJ2-7; possibly TRBD1 for D (6 bases). This CDR3 spans 15 amino acids. V was trimmed by 1 base and J by 3 bases, leaving 16 bases between them. Per the germline V gene, CDR1 is DFQATT and CDR2 is SNEGSKA (reference sequence). CDR3 protein: CSARVGTGYIYEQYF. In nucleotides, the CDR3 is TGCAGTGCTAGAGTGGGAACAGGGTACATCTACGAGCAGTACTTC.

The chain links TRBV20-1 to TRBJ2-7; 7 bases are a match to TRBD1. With V trimmed by 4 bases and J by 2 bases, 5 bases remained unmatched. This CDR3 spans 13 amino acids. Germline V gene data show CDR1 as DFQATT and CDR2 as SNEGSKA (reference sequence). The CDR3 bases are TGCAGTGCTACACGACAGGGACCCTACGAGCAGTACTTC. This translates into CSATRQGPYEQYF.

This clone is labeled as large. This sample also contains other DNA sequences that code for the same CDR3. This chain joins TRBV18 and TRBJ2-2, with D unclear. The ends were cut back, 3 bases at V and 0 bases at J, with 2 bases in the middle. The CDR3 runs 13 residues. Per germline, CDR1 KGHSH and CDR2 LQKENI. The CDR3 nucleotides read TGTGCCAGCTCACCGGCGAACACCGGGGAGCTGTTTTTT. This sequence encodes CASSPANTGELFF. The full variable domain, completed using reference TRBV18 and TRBJ2-2, is NAGVMQNPRHLVRRRGQEARLRCSPMKGHSHVYWYRQLPEEGLKFMVYLQKENIIDESGMPKERFSAEFPKEGPSILRIQQVVRGDSAAYFCASSPANTGELFFGEGSRLTVL.

A note on this clone: The germline gene is not matched at one end of the junction; a read error may be the cause. The J gene is TRBJ2-5, the V gene TRBV28; D unresolved. CDR3 length equals 14 residues. The germline CDR1 and CDR2 sequences are MDHEN and SYDVKM. CDR3 sequence (DNA): TGTGCTAGCAGTTTTAGGGCAATACAAGAGACCCAGTACTTC. Translating it yields CASSFRAIQETQYF.

There are many counts of this clone. The V call is TRBV18, the J call TRBJ1-1; possible D gene TRBD1, 6 bases. CDR1 KGHSH and CDR2 LQKENI come from the germline V gene. CDR3 length: 12 amino acids. Between the trimmed V and J ends, which lost 5 bases and 8 bases, there was a span of 12 bases. The CDR3 coding sequence is TGTGCCAGCTCATCCATACAGGGAGAAGCTTTCTTT. This translates into CASSSIQGEAFF. Together with reference TRBV18 and TRBJ1-1, the CDR3 gives the full variable domain: NAGVMQNPRHLVRRRGQEARLRCSPMKGHSHVYWYRQLPEEGLKFMVYLQKENIIDESGMPKERFSAEFPKEGPSILRIQQVVRGDSAAYFCASSSIQGEAFFGQGTRLTVV.

This chain uses TRBV27 with TRBJ2-7; D is perhaps TRBD2 (5 bases). Trimming took off 3 bases at V and 4 bases at J, with 10 bases between the two ends. The CDR3 is 13 residues long. Germline CDR1 and CDR2: MNHEY and SMNVEV (reference sequence). The CDR3 loop reads CASSLERRYEQYF. The CDR3 DNA follows: TGTGCCAGCAGTTTGGAACGGAGGTACGAGCAGTACTTC.

The table lists this clone with a few counts. This chain joins TRBV6-1 and TRBJ2-7; D remains ambiguous. Trimming removed 4 bases from V and 5 bases from J, with 18 bases in between. The CDR3 spans 15 residues. Germline V gene lookup returns CDR1 MNHNS and CDR2 SASEGT. The DNA of the CDR3 is TGTGCCAGCAGTGGGGCATCTAATATATTAGACGAGCAGTACTTC. It encodes CASSGASNILDEQYF.

This chain's CDR3 is CSARTGQSPYEQYV. CDR3 nucleotides: TGCAGTGCTAGGACGGGACAGAGCCCCTACGAGCAGTACGTC. The gene calls are TRBV20-1 and TRBJ2-7; TRBD1 matches at 7 bases. Germline V lookup: CDR1 DFQATT, CDR2 SNEGSKA (reference sequence). Losses at the gene ends were 3 bases for V and 2 bases for J; bases not matched to a gene: 7. The CDR3 runs 14 residues.

This chain connects TRBV28 to TRBJ2-7, with 9 bases that match TRBD1. The ends lost 5 bases at V and 4 bases at J; junction bases unmatched: 9. CDR3 length: 15 amino acids. CDR1 and CDR2 (germline): MDHEN, SYDVKM. CDR3 DNA sequence: TGTGCCAGCAGTCTTACGACCGGGACAGGGTACGAGCAGTACTTC. Protein sequence: CASSLTTGTGYEQYF.

The chain carries TRBV27 and TRBJ2-3; D ambiguous. Germline assignment: CDR1 MNHEY and CDR2 SMNVEV (reference sequence). Trimming left V 2 bases short and J 5 bases short, with 5 bases between. The CDR3 consists of 12 residues. CDR3 amino acids: CASSLNLDTQYF. CDR3 nucleotides: TGTGCCAGCAGTTTAAATCTAGATACGCAGTATTTT.

This clone was seen a handful of times. J is TRBJ2-7 and V is TRBV9; D is uncertain. CDR1 SGDLS and CDR2 YYNGEE come from the germline V gene. V was cut by 7 bases and J by 3 bases, with 8 bases left in between. The CDR3 is 11 amino acids. The CDR3 sequence: CASGLGYEQYF. CDR3 coding DNA: TGTGCCAGCGGCCTTGGCTACGAGCAGTACTTC.

The chain carries TRBV3-1 and TRBJ2-1; D remains ambiguous. CDR1 LGHDT and CDR2 YNNKEL come from the germline V gene (reference sequence). The CDR3 is 13 residues long. Trimming left V 3 bases short and J 0 bases short, with 3 bases between. The CDR3 reads CASSQISYNEQFF. CDR3 bases: TGTGCCAGCAGCCAGATCTCCTACAATGAGCAGTTCTTC.

In its sample, this clone was seen a few times. The chain employs TRBV6-1 and TRBJ2-1; TRBD1 might be the D (6 bases). The CDR3 has 12 residues. Germline V gene lookup returns CDR1 MNHNS and CDR2 SASEGT. Trimming removed 1 base from V and 11 bases from J, with 9 bases in between. The CDR3 sequence: CASSEVGTKQFF. The CDR3 bases are TGTGCCAGCAGTGAAGTGGGGACAAAGCAGTTCTTC.

V usage is TRBV7-9 and J usage is TRBJ2-2, with D unclear. V lost 1 base and J lost 9, with 15 bases in between. The CDR3 has 15 residues. Germline loops: CDR1 SEHNR, CDR2 FQNEAQ (reference sequence). CDR3 DNA sequence: TGTGCCAGCAGCTTAGAGGCAGCATTTGGTCGGGAGCTGTTTTTT. Protein: CASSLEAAFGRELFF.

The genes are TRBV20-1 and TRBJ2-2, with 8 bases lining up with TRBD2. The germline gives CDR1 DFQATT, CDR2 SNEGSKA (reference sequence). The CDR3 spans 13 residues. After removal of 6 bases from V and 5 bases from J, the junction contained 5 bases not matched to a gene. CDR3 amino acids: CSAPSGSTGELFF. Here the CDR3 DNA reads TGCAGTGCCCCAAGCGGGAGTACCGGGGAGCTGTTTTTT.

This clone was found a few times. The chain is built from TRBV20-1 and TRBJ2-7; 8 bases align to TRBD2. In germline, CDR1 is DFQATT, CDR2 SNEGSKA (reference sequence). The CDR3 covers 18 residues. The V and J ends lost 0 bases and 6 bases, in that order; junction bases with no gene match: 19. For the CDR3, the DNA is TGCAGTGCTAGAGATAGGCTAGCGGGCCTCCTCCTGACGGCCGAGCAGTACTTC. It is translated as CSARDRLAGLLLTAEQYF.

This clone was detected a few times. The chain links TRBV5-1 to TRBJ1-1; 9 nucleotides align to TRBD1. Germline V gene data show CDR1 as SGHRS and CDR2 as YFSETQ. The CDR3 length is 13 residues. Germline trimming cut 5 bases from V and 2 bases from J; bases unmatched to any gene: 1. In DNA, the CDR3 is TGCGCCAGCAGACAGGGGGCAAACACTGAAGCTTTCTTT. Protein sequence: CASRQGANTEAFF.